This T cell receptor (beta chain) was recorded in a study of cytomegalovirus exposure and HLA in healthy donors. Germline V gives CDR1 SGHVS, CDR2 FNYEAQ. This CDR3 has 15 amino acids. Trimming shortened V by 3 bases and J by 3 bases, and 15 bases separated the two germline ends. The study ran its PCR with 60 Vbeta and 13 Jbeta primers. The repertoire was sequenced with immunoSEQ multiplex PCR; TCRdb's copy has only in-frame clones and lacks some. The sample shows over 100,000 clones, 74% of them seen only once. Sequencing used PBMCs. The clonotype was recovered from a human donor in good health. This chain connects TRBV7-6 to TRBJ2-7; D may be TRBD1 (5 bases). CDR3 nucleotides: TGTGCCAGCAGCTTGGGCAGGGAAGAGTTCTACGAGCAGTACTTC. It specifies CASSLGREEFYEQYF.